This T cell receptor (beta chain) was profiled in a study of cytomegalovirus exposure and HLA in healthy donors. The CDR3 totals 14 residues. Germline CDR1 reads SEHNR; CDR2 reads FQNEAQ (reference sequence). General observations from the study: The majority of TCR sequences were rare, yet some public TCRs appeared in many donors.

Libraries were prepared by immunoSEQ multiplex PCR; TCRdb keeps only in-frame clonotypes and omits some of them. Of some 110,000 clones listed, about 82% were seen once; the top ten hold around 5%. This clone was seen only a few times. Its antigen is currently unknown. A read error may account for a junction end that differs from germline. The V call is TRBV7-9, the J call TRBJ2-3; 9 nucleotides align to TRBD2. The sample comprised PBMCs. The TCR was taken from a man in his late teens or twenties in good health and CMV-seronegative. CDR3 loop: CASSDNSAGGLAPF. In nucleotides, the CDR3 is TGTGCCAGCAGCGATAACTCCGCGGGAGGACTAGCGCCTTTT.